The T cell receptor (beta chain) described here comes from a study of blood T cell repertoires in COVID-19. About the study: Donors in the United States, Italy and Spain gave samples during acute or convalescent COVID-19. PBMCs, B-cell-depleted T cells, or T cells provided the cDNA or gDNA that made up the material.

In the authors' methods: It was from reference gene primer amplification that nucleated cell counts were estimated. Using immunoSEQ multiplex PCR, the repertoire was profiled, and TCRdb retains in-frame clones only, with some absent. The DNA was the basis for D and trimming; V, J and clone size are from that table. The sample holds approximately 75,000 clones, roughly 70% seen once. This TCR derives from a human donor with acute or convalescent COVID-19. The donor label of this sample is uncertain. Source material: peripheral blood.

The CDR3 reads CASSLEQRGSYEQYF. In DNA form, the CDR3 reads TGTGCCAGCAGTTTAGAGCAGCGGGGGAGCTACGAGCAGTACTTC. The chain employs TRBV28 and TRBJ2-7; 8 nucleotides match TRBD2. The germline gives CDR1 MDHEN, CDR2 SYDVKM. There are 15 residues in the CDR3. V shed 2 bases, J shed 3 bases, and the junction held 6 bases outside the gene matches.